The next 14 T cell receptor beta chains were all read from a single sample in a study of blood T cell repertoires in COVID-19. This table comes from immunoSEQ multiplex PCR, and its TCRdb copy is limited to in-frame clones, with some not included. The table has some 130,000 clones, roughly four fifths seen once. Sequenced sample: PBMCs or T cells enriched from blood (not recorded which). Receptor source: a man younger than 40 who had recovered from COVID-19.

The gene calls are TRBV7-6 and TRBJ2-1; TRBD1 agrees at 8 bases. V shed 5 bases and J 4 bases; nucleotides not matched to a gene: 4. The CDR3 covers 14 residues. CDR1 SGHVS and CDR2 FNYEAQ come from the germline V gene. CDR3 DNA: TGTGCCAGCAGCGGAAGGACAGGGTACAATGAGCAGTTCTTC. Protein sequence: CASSGRTGYNEQFF.

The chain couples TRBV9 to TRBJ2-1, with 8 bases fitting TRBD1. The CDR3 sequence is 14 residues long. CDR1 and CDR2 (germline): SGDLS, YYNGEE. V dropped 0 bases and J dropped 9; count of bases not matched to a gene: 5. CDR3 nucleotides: TGTGCCAGCAGCGTAGGGGACAGGTCGAGTGAGCAGTTCTTC. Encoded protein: CASSVGDRSSEQFF.

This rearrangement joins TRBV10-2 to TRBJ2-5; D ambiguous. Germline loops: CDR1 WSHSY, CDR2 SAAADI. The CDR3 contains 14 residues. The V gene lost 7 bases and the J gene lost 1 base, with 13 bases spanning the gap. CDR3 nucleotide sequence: TGCGCCAGCAAGGCACAGCCCGGCCAAGAGACCCAGTACTTC. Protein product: CASKAQPGQETQYF.

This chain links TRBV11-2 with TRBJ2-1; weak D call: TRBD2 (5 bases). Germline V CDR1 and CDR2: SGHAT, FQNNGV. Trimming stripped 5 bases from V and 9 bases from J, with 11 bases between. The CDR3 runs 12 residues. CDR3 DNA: TGTGCCAGCAGCAGCGGCTTCGCTGAGCAGTTCTTC. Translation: CASSSGFAEQFF. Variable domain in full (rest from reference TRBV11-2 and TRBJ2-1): EAGVAQSPRYKIIEKRQSVAFWCNPISGHATLYWYQQILGQGPKLLIQFQNNGVVDDSQLPKDRFSAERLKGVDSTLKIQPAKLEDSAVYLCASSSGFAEQFFGPGTRLTVL.

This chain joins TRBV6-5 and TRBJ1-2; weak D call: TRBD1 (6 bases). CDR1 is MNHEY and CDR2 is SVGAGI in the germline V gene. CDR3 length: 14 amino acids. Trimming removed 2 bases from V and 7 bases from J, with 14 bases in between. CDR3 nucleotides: TGTGCCAGCAGTTACAGGTCAGGGGCGGCTGGCTACACCTTC. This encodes CASSYRSGAAGYTF.

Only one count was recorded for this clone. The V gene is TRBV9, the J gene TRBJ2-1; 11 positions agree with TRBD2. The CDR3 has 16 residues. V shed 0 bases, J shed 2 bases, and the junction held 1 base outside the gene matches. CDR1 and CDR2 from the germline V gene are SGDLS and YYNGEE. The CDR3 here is CASSVATSGAYNEQFF. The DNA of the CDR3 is TGTGCCAGCAGCGTAGCGACTAGCGGGGCCTACAATGAGCAGTTCTTC.

The CDR3 DNA reads TGTGCCAGCTCATCCCCGGGACAGGGCAGGGGGCTCAATGAGCAGTTCTTC. Its protein is CASSSPGQGRGLNEQFF. The chain uses TRBV18 and TRBJ2-1; TRBD1 agrees at 9 bases. Trimming took 5 bases from V and 6 from J; bases not matched to a gene: 14. Germline loops: CDR1 KGHSH, CDR2 LQKENI. The CDR3 runs 17 residues. Filled out from reference TRBV18 and TRBJ2-1, the complete variable domain reads NAGVMQNPRHLVRRRGQEARLRCSPMKGHSHVYWYRQLPEEGLKFMVYLQKENIIDESGMPKERFSAEFPKEGPSILRIQQVVRGDSAAYFCASSSPGQGRGLNEQFFGPGTRLTVL.

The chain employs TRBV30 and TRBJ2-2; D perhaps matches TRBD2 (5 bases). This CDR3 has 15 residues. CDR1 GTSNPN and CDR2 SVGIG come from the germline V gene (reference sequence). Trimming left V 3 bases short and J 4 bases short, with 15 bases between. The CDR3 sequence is CAWRPGVPGTGELFF. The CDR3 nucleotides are TGTGCCTGGAGACCCGGGGTCCCGGGCACCGGGGAGCTGTTTTTT.

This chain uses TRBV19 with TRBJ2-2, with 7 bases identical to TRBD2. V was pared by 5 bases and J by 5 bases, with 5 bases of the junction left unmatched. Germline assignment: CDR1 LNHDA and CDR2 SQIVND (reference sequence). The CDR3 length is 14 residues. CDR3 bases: TGTGCCAGTAGTTCACGGACTAGAACCGGGGAGCTGTTTTTT. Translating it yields CASSSRTRTGELFF.

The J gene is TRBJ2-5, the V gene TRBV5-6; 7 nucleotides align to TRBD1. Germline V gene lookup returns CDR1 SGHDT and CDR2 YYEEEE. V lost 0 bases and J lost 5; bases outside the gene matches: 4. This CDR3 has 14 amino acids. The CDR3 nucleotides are TGTGCCAGCAGCTTGGACAGGGGTGGGGAGACCCAGTACTTC. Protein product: CASSLDRGGETQYF.

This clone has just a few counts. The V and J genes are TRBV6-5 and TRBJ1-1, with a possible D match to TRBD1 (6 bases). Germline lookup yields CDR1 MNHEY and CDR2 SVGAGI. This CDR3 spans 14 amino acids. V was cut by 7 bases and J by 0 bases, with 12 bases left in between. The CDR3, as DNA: TGTGCCAGCAAATTTCCAGGGGTGAACACTGAAGCTTTCTTT. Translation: CASKFPGVNTEAFF.

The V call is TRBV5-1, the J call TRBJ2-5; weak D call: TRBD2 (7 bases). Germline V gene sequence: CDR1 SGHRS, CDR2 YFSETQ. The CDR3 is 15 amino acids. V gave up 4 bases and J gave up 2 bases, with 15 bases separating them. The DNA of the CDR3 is TGCGCCAGCAGCATGCCGGGGGGCGGACAAGAGACCCAGTACTTC. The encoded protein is CASSMPGGGQETQYF.

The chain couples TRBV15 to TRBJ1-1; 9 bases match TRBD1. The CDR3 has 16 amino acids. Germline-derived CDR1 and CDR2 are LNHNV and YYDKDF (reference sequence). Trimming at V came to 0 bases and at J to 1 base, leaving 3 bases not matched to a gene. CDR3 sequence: CATSRDWGQGNTEAFF. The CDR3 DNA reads TGTGCCACCAGCAGAGATTGGGGACAGGGGAACACTGAAGCTTTCTTT.

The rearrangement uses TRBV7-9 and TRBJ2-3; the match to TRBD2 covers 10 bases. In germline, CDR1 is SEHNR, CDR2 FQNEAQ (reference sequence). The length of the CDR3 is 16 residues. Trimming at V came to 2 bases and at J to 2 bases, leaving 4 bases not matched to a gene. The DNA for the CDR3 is TGTGCCAGCAGCTTAATCAGCGGGAGGGCCACAGATACGCAGTATTTT. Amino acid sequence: CASSLISGRATDTQYF.